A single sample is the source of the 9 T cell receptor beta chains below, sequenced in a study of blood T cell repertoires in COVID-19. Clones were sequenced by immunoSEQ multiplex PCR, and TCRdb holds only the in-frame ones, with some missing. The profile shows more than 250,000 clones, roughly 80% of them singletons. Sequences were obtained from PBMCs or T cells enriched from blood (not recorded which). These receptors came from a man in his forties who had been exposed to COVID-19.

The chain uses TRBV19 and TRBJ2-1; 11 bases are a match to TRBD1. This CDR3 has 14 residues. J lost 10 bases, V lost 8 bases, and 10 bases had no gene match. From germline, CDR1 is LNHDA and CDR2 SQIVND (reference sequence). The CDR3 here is CASDRDRGFGEQFF. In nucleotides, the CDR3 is TGTGCCAGTGACCGGGACAGGGGGTTTGGAGAGCAGTTCTTC.

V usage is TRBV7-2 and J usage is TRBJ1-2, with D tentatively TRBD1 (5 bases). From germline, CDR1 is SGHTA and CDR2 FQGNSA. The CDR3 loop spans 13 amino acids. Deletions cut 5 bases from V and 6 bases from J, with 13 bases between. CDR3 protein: CASSLRGVDGYTF. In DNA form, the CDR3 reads TGTGCCAGCAGCCTCCGGGGGGTAGATGGCTACACCTTC. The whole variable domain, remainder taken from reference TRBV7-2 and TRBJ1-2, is GAGVSQSPSNKVTEKGKDVELRCDPISGHTALYWYRQSLGQGLEFLIYFQGNSAPDKSGLPSDRFSAERTGGSVSTLTIQRTQQEDSAVYLCASSLRGVDGYTFGSGTRLTVV.

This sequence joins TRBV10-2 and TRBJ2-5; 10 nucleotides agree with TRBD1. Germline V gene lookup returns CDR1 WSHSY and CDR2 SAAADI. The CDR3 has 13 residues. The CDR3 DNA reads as TGCGCAACGGGACAGGGGCTAAAAGAGACCCAGTACTTC. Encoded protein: CATGQGLKETQYF.

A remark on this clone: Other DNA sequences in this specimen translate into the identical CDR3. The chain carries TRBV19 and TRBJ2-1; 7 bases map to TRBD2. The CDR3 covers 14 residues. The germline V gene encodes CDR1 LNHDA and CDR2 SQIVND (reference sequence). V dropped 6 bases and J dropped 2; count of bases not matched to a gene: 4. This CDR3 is CASSGRTTYNEQFF. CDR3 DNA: TGTGCCAGTAGCGGGAGGACTACCTACAATGAGCAGTTCTTC. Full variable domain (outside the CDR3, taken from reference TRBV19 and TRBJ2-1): DGGITQSPKYLFRKEGQNVTLSCEQNLNHDAMYWYRQDPGQGLRLIYYSQIVNDFQKGDIAEGYSVSREKKESFPLTVTSAQKNPTAFYLCASSGRTTYNEQFFGPGTRLTVL.

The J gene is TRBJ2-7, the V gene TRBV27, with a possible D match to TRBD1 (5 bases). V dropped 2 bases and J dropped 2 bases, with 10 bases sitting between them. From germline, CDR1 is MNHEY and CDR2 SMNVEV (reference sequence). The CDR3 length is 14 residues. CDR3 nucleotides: TGTGCCAGCAGTTTAGTGGGGCCAACCTACGAGCAGTACTTC. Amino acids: CASSLVGPTYEQYF.

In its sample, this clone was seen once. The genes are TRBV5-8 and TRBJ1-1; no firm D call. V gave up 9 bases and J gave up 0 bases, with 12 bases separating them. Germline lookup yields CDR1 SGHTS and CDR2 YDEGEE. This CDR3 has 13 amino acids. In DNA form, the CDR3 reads TGTGCCACCAAAATACAAATGAACACTGAAGCTTTCTTT. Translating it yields CATKIQMNTEAFF.

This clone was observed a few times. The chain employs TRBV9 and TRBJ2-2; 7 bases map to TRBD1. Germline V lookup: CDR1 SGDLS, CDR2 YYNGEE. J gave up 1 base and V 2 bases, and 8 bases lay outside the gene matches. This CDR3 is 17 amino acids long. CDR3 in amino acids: CASSVPRQGLNTGELFF. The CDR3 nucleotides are TGTGCCAGCAGCGTTCCCAGACAGGGCTTGAACACCGGGGAGCTGTTTTTT.

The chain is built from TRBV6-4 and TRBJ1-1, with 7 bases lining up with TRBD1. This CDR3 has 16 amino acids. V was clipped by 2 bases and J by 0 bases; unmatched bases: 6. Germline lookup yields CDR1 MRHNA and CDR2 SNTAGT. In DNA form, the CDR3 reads TGTGCCAGCAGTGACAGAACAGGGGTGATGAACACTGAAGCTTTCTTT. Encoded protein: CASSDRTGVMNTEAFF.

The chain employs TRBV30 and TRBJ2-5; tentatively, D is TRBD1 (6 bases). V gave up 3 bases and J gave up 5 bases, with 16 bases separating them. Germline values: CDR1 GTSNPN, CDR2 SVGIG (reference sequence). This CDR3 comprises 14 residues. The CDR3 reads CAWSPTGLGETQYF. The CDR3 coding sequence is TGTGCCTGGAGCCCTACAGGGTTGGGGGAGACCCAGTACTTC.